This T cell receptor (beta chain) was documented in a study of chemoradiotherapy in HPV16-positive cancers. Study-wide background: Candidate HPV-specific clones and shared TCR motifs came from two HPV16-positive patients.

This CDR3 is built from 14 residues. Looked up from germline, CDR1 is SGHAT and CDR2 is FQNNGV. Trimming took 2 bases from V and 2 from J, leaving 10 bases between them. The study, taken as a whole, reports: During treatment, candidate HPV-specific clones and E7-related motifs expanded in tumor.

TCRdb's table, derived via immunoSEQ multiplex PCR, lists solely in-frame clones and lacks some. The sample holds some 10,000 clones, approximately 74% seen once. In this sample, this clone turned up a few times. Its target is unknown. The sequence was obtained from a human donor with HPV-associated anogenital cancer. The chain is built from TRBV11-2 and TRBJ2-7, with D tentatively TRBD1 (5 bases). This specimen was acquired from a patient who underwent chemoradiotherapy. CDR3 in amino acids: CASSLPRATYEQYF. Written as DNA, the CDR3 is TGTGCCAGCAGCTTACCCAGGGCCACCTACGAGCAGTACTTC.